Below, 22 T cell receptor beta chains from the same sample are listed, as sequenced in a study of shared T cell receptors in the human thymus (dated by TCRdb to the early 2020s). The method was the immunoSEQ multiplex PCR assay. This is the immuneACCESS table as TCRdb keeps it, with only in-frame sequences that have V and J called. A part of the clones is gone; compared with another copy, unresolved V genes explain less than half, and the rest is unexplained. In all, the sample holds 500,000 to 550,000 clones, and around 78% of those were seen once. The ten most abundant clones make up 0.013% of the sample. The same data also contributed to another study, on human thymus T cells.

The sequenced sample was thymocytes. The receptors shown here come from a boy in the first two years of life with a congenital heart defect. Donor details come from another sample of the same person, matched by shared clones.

The CDR3 DNA reads as TGTGCTAGTGATACAGATGACCCACAAGAGACCCAGTACTTC. Residues: CASDTDDPQETQYF. This rearrangement joins TRBV12-5 to TRBJ2-5; D gene uncertain. Germline V gene lookup returns CDR1 LGHNT and CDR2 FRNRAP. The CDR3 is made up of 14 amino acids. The germline V and J ends were trimmed by 7 bases and 2 bases, with 14 bases remaining between them.

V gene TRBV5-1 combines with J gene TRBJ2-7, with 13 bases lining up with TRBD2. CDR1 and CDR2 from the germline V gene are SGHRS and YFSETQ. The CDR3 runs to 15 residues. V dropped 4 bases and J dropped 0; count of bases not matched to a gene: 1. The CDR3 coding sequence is TGCGCCAGCAGCCGGACTAGCGGGAGCTCCTACGAGCAGTACTTC. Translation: CASSRTSGSSYEQYF.

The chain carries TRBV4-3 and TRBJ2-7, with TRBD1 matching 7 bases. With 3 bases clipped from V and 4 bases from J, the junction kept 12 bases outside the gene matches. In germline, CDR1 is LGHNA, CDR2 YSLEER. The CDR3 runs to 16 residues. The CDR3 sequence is CASSHHGAGGVYEQYF. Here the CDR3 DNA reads TGCGCCAGCAGCCATCACGGGGCAGGGGGTGTTTACGAGCAGTACTTC.

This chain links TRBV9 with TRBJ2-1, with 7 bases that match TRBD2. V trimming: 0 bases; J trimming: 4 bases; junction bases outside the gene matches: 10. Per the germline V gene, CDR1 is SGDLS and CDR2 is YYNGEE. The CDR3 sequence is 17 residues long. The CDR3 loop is CASSVASLAEGYNEQFF. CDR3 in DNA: TGTGCCAGCAGCGTAGCTTCTCTAGCGGAAGGGTACAATGAGCAGTTCTTC.

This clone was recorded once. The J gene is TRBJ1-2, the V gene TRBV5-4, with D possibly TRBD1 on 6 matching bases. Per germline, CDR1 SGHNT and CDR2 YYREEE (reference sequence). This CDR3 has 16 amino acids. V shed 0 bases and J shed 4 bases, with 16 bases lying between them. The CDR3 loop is CASSLEGYRALYGYTF. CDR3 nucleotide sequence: TGTGCCAGCAGCTTGGAAGGTTACAGGGCCCTCTATGGCTACACCTTC.

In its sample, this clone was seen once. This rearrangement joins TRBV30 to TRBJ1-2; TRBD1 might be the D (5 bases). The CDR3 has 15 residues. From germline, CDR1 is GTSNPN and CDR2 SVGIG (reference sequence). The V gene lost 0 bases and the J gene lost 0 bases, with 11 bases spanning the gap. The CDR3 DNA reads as TGTGCCTGGAGTGTCTCGGGGGGGGCTAACTATGGCTACACCTTC. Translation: CAWSVSGGANYGYTF.

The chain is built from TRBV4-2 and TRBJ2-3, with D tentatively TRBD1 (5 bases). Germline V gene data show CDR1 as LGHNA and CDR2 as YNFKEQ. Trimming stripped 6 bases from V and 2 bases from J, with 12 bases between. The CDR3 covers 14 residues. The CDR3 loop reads CASSPRQPTDTQYF. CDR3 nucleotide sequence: TGTGCCAGCAGTCCTCGACAGCCCACAGATACGCAGTATTTT.

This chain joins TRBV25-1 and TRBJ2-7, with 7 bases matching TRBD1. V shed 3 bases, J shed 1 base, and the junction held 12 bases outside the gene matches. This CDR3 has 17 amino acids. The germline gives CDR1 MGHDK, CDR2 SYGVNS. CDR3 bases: TGTGCCAGCAGTGAGGTGAAGGGGGCGACTGGGTCCTACGAGCAGTACTTC. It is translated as CASSEVKGATGSYEQYF.

CDR3 residues: CAQHPIGGSGYTF. Here the CDR3 DNA reads TGTGCCCAACACCCTATTGGGGGGTCGGGCTACACCTTC. The rearrangement joins TRBV30 to TRBJ1-2; D might be TRBD1 (5 bases). The CDR3 consists of 13 residues. The V and J ends lost 8 bases and 8 bases respectively, with 21 bases between them. The germline CDR1 and CDR2 sequences are GTSNPN and SVGIG (reference sequence).

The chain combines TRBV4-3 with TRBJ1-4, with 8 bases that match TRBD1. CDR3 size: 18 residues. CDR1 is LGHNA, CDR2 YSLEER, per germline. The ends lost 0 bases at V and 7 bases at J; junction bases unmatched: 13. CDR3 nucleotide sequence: TGCGCCAGCAGCCAAGATAATGGCAGGGGGCGGAAAAGTGAAAAACTGTTTTTT. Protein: CASSQDNGRGRKSEKLFF.

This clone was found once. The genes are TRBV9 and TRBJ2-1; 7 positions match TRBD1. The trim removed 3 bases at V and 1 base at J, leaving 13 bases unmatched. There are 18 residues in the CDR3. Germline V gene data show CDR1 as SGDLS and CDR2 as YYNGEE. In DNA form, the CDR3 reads TGTGCCAGCAGCGCTCACCCCCCAGGGGGAGCATCCTACAATGAGCAGTTCTTC. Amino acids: CASSAHPPGGASYNEQFF.

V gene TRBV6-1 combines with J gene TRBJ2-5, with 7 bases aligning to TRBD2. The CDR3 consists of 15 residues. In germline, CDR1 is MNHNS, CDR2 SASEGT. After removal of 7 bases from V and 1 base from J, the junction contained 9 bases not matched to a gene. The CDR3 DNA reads TGTGCCAGCACTCCTCGGGGGAGGGTCCAAGAGACCCAGTACTTC. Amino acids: CASTPRGRVQETQYF.

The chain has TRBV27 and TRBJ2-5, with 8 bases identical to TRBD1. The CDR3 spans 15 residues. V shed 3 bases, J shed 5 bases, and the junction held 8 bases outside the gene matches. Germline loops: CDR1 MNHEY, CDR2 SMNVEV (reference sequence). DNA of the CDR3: TGTGCCAGCAGTTTTGGACAGGGCCCTGGGGAGACCCAGTACTTC. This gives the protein CASSFGQGPGETQYF.

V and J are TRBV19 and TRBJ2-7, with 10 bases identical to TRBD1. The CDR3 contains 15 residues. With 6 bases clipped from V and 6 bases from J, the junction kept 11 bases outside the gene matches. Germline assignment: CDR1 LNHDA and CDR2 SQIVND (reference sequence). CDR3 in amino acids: CASRPRGTGALEQYF. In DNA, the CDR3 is TGTGCCAGTAGACCAAGGGGGACAGGGGCGCTCGAGCAGTACTTC.

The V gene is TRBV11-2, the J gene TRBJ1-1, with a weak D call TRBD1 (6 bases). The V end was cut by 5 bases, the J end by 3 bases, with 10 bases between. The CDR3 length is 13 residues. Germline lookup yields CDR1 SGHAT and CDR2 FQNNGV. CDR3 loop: CASSVQGHTEAFF. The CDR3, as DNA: TGTGCCAGCAGCGTACAGGGCCACACTGAAGCTTTCTTT.

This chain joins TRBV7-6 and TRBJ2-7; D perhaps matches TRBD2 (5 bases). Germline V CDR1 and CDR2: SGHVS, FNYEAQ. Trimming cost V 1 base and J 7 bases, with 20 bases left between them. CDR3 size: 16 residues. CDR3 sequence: CASSLDSSGSLGEQYF. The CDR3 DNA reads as TGTGCCAGCAGCTTAGATTCGTCGGGGTCCCTTGGGGAGCAGTACTTC.

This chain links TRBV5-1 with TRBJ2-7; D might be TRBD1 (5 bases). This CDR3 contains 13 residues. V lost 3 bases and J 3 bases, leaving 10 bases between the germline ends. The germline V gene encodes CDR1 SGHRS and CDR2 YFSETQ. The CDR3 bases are TGCGCCAGCAGCTCCAGGGATAACTACGAGCAGTACTTC. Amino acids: CASSSRDNYEQYF.

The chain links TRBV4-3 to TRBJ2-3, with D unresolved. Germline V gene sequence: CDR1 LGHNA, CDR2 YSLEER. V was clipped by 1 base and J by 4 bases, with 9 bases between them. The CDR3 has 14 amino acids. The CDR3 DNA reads TGCGCCAGCAGCCAAGCAGATCGCTCAGATACGCAGTATTTT. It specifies CASSQADRSDTQYF.

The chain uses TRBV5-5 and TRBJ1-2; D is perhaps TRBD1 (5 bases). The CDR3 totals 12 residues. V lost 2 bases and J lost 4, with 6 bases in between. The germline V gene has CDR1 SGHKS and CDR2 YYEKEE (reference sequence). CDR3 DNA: TGTGCCAGCAGCTTTCAGGGCTATGGCTACACCTTC. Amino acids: CASSFQGYGYTF. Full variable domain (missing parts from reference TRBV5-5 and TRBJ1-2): DAGVTQSPTHLIKTRGQQVTLRCSPISGHKSVSWYQQVLGQGPQFIFQYYEKEERGRGNFPDRFSARQFPNYSSELNVNALLLGDSALYLCASSFQGYGYTFGSGTRLTVV.

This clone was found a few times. The CDR3 region has the DNA TGTGCCAGCAGTGGCCCTAAGGTAGCGGGAGGCCGCACAGATACGCAGTATTTT. It translates to CASSGPKVAGGRTDTQYF. J is TRBJ2-3 and V is TRBV6-1; TRBD2 matches 10 bases. CDR1 and CDR2 (germline): MNHNS, SASEGT. Trimming removed 4 bases from V and 1 base from J; junction bases left unmatched: 11. The CDR3 is 18 residues long.

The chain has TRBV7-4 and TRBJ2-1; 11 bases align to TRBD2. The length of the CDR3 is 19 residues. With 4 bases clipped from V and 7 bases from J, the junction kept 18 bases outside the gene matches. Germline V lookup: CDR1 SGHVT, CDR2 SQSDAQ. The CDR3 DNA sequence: TGTGCCAGCAGCTCTTCGGTGGACCTTAGCGGGAGGGCCGGGAATGAGCAGTTCTTC. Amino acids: CASSSSVDLSGRAGNEQFF.

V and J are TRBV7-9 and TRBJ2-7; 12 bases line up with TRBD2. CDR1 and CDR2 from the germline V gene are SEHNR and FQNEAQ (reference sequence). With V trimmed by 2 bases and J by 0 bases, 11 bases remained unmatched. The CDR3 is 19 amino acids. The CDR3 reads CASSLSGASGRESSYEQYF. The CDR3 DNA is TGTGCCAGCAGCTTATCCGGGGCTAGCGGGAGGGAGAGCTCCTACGAGCAGTACTTC.